This TCR beta chain was identified in a study of cytomegalovirus exposure and HLA in healthy donors. Study as a whole: There were fewer than 130 million unique TCR beta sequences, drawn from approximately 180 million T cells, in an earlier analysis. In an early release, HLA-typed donors contributed roughly 85 million unique TCR sequences.

Concerning this clone: The target antigen is unknown.

The germline V gene has CDR1 SEHNR and CDR2 FQNEAQ (reference sequence). The CDR3 runs 15 residues. Trimming took 3 bases from V and 0 from J, leaving 10 bases between them. The PCR was carried out with 60 Vbeta primers and 13 Jbeta primers. Assay: immunoSEQ multiplex PCR; the TCRdb copy retains only in-frame clones and omits some. The sample is made up of approximately 54,000 clones, and the top ten hold approximately 7% of it. Study observations and caveats: In vitro experiments confirmed that three CMV-associated chains were specific for CMV antigens.

Input material: PBMCs. The sequence derives from a woman in her forties in good health and CMV-seronegative. The chain is built from TRBV7-9 and TRBJ2-3; weak D call: TRBD2 (6 bases). The CDR3 bases are TGTGCCAGCAGCTTCGGAGCGGGTAGCACAGATACGCAGTATTTT. Its translation: CASSFGAGSTDTQYF.